This T cell receptor beta chain was observed in a study of cytomegalovirus exposure and HLA in healthy donors. In the study overall: T cells numbering approximately 170 million yielded around 120 million unique TCR beta sequences in an earlier analysis.

Remarks on this clone: What it binds is not known.

The study's findings and limits: Earlier analysis yielded a pattern in which most TCR beta V segments were productive about 90% or about 30% of the time. As confirmed in vitro, three CMV-associated chains were specific for CMV antigens. Follow-up analysis found HLA locus-dependent TCR association rates, highest for DRB1 and lowest for HLA-C.

13 Jbeta primers and 60 Vbeta primers were used for the PCR. Repertoires were generated with immunoSEQ multiplex PCR, while TCRdb's copy carries only in-frame clones and drops some. The sample shows 75,000 to 90,000 clones, around 81% of them seen only once. J gave up 4 bases and V 5 bases, and 4 bases lay outside the gene matches. The CDR3 covers 14 residues. CDR1 is PRHDT and CDR2 is FYEKMQ in the germline V gene (reference sequence). The gene calls are TRBV13 and TRBJ2-7, with TRBD1 matching over 11 bases. Sequenced sample: PBMCs. The receptor was isolated from a male donor in good health and CMV-seropositive. This CDR3 is CASSTGDRGYEQYF. The CDR3 nucleotides read TGTGCCAGCAGCACGGGGGACAGGGGGTACGAGCAGTACTTC.